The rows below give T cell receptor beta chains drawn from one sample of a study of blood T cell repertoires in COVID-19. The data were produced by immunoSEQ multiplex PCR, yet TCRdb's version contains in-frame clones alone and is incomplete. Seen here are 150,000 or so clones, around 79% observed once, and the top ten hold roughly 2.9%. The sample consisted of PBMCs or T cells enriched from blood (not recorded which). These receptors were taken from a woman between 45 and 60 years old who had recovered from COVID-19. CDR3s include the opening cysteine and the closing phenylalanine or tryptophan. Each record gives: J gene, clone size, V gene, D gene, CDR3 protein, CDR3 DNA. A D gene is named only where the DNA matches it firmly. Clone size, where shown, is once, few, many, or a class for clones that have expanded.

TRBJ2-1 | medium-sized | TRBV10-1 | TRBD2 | CASSGGGGYNEQFF | TGCGCCAGCAGTGGTGGCGGGGGTTACAATGAGCAGTTCTTC
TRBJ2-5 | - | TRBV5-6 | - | CASSLGLSGETQYF | TGTGCCAGCAGCCTGGGACTTAGCGGAGAGACCCAGTACTTC
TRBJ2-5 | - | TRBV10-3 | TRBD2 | CAISETSGEVTQYF | TGTGCCATCAGTGAGACTAGCGGGGAGGTGACCCAGTACTTC
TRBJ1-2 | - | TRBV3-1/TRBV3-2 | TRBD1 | CASRTGSYGYTF | TGTGCCAGCCGGACAGGCTCCTATGGCTACACCTTC
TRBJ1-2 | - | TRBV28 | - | CALLGGNYGYTF | TGTGCCCTTCTGGGGGGAAACTATGGCTACACCTTC
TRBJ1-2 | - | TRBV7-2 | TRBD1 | CASSLSRGITYGYTF | TGTGCCAGCAGCTTAAGCAGGGGGATTACGTATGGCTACACCTTC
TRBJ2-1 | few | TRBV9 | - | CASSGQRGFLYNEQFF | TGTGCCAGCAGCGGGCAGAGGGGGTTCCTCTACAATGAGCAGTTCTTC
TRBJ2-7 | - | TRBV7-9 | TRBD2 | CASRATSGSSYEQYF | TGTGCCAGCAGGGCGACTAGCGGGAGCTCCTACGAGCAGTACTTC
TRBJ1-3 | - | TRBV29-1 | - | CSVVAEAGNTIYF | TGCAGCGTTGTGGCGGAAGCTGGAAACACCATATATTTT
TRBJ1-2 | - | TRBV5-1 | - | CASSLEYQGYTF | TGCGCCAGCAGCTTGGAGTATCAGGGCTACACCTTC
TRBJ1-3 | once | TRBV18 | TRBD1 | CASSPVDRPSSGNTIYF | TGTGCCAGCTCACCCGTGGACAGGCCGAGCTCTGGAAACACCATATATTTT
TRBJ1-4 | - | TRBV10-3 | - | CAISDSGGGAEKLFF | TGTGCCATCAGTGACTCCGGCGGGGGTGCTGAAAAACTGTTTTTT
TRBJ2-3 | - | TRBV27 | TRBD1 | CASSLRGQRDTQYF | TGTGCCAGCAGTCTCCGGGGACAGCGCGATACGCAGTATTTT
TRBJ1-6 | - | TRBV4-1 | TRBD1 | CASSPKGIQGGSYNSPLHF | TGCGCCAGCAGCCCCAAGGGGATCCAGGGGGGCTCCTATAATTCACCCCTCCACTTT
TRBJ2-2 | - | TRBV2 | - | CASRIQTTGVGELFF | TGTGCCAGCAGGATTCAAACGACAGGAGTCGGGGAGCTGTTTTTT
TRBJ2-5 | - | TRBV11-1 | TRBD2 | CASRRGNGGAGETQYF | TGTGCCAGCAGACGTGGTAACGGGGGGGCAGGGGAGACCCAGTACTTC
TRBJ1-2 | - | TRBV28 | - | CASSVDPAGSMGYTF | TGTGCCAGCAGTGTGGACCCTGCGGGTTCTATGGGCTACACCTTC
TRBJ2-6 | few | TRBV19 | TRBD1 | CASSPFLGQGARGANVLTF | TGTGCCAGTAGCCCCTTCCTGGGACAGGGGGCGAGGGGGGCCAACGTCCTGACTTTC
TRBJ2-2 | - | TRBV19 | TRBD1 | CASSMKGQRNTGELFF | TGTGCCAGTAGTATGAAGGGACAGAGGAACACCGGGGAGCTGTTTTTT
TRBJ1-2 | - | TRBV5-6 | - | CASSPVGQARSNYGYTF | TGTGCCAGCAGCCCGGTGGGGCAGGCGAGGTCTAACTATGGCTACACCTTC
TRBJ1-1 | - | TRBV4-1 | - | CASSQDPGRGNTEAFF | TGCGCCAGCAGCCAAGATCCGGGCAGGGGGAACACTGAAGCTTTCTTT
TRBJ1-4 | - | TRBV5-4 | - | CASSDSLTTNEKLFF | TGTGCCAGCAGCGACAGTTTAACAACTAATGAAAAACTGTTTTTT
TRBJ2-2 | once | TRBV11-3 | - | CASSLELAGGELFF | TGTGCCAGCAGCTTGGAACTAGCCGGCGGGGAGCTGTTTTTT
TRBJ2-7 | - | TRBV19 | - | CASSIRGATPIYEQYF | TGTGCCAGTAGTATTCGGGGTGCCACACCGATTTACGAGCAGTACTTC
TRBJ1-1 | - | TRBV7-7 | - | CASSEDLFTEAFF | TGTGCTAGCAGCGAGGATCTTTTCACTGAAGCTTTCTTT
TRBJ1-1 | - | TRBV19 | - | CASSPTQRSTEAFF | TGTGCCAGTAGTCCCACCCAGCGGAGCACTGAAGCTTTCTTT
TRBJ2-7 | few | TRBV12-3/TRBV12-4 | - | CASSLVQGYEQYF | TGTGCCAGCAGTTTAGTACAGGGCTACGAGCAGTACTTC
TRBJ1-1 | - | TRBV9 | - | CASSADSRSNTEAFF | TGTGCCAGCAGCGCGGACAGTCGCTCGAACACTGAAGCTTTCTTT
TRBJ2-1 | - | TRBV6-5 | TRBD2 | CASSTRLAVNNEQFF | TGTGCCAGCAGTACTCGACTAGCGGTTAATAATGAGCAGTTCTTC
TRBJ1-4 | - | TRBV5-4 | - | CASSLASGTNEKLFF | TGTGCCAGCAGCTTGGCCTCGGGTACTAATGAAAAACTGTTTTTT
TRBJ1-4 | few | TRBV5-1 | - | CASSLDGAVEKLFF | TGCGCCAGCAGCTTGGATGGGGCGGTTGAAAAACTGTTTTTT
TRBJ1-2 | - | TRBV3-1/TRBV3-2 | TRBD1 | CASSGDLPGGRLRDGYTF | TGTGCCAGCAGCGGGGATCTGCCAGGGGGACGTCTACGAGATGGCTACACCTTC
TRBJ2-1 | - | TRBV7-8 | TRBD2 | CASSHSGMGANEQFF | TGTGCCAGCAGCCATAGCGGGATGGGGGCCAATGAGCAGTTCTTC
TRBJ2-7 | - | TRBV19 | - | CASSISGYEQYF | TGTGCCAGTAGTATTTCAGGCTACGAGCAGTACTTC
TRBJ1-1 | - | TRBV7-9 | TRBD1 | CASSRNGEGATEAFF | TGTGCCAGCAGCCGAAACGGAGAGGGGGCCACTGAAGCTTTCTTT
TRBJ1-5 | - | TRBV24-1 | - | CATSDSRLPQHF | TGTGCCACCAGTGATTCGAGATTGCCCCAGCATTTT
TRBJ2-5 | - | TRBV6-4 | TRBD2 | CASSDSSGGGEDTQYF | TGTGCCAGCAGTGACTCAAGCGGGGGGGGCGAGGACACCCAGTACTTC